Listed below are T cell receptor beta chains from one sample, sequenced in a study of T cells expressing NK-cell markers. TCRdb re-called the 5' RACE reads; every CDR3 protein appears as one record, without DNA. The sample has a few hundred thousand distinct CDR3 sequences. The specimen was blood T cells: a sorted CD56 or NKG2C T cell subset, CD4+ or CD8+ T cells, or bulk PBMC T cells (not recorded which). The source of these receptors is a man in his late teens or twenties in good health. Each CDR3 is given with its conserved first and last residue.

J	V	CDR3
TRBJ1-6	TRBV4-1	CASSTPGGGNSPLHF
TRBJ2-1	TRBV5-4	CASSLSTSGSGEQFF
TRBJ2-1	TRBV20-1	CSASRLPTGAGRGNEQFF
TRBJ2-2	TRBV20-1	CSAGTHNTGELFF
TRBJ1-2	TRBV6-5	CASSSTGLKNYGYTF
TRBJ2-5	TRBV5-4	CASSLSTEETQYF
TRBJ2-7	TRBV5-6	CASSPHGTSYEQYF
TRBJ2-1	TRBV7-6	CASRGIAGKGSYNEQFF
TRBJ2-1	TRBV6-1	CASSRTRTSGRASQFF
TRBJ1-1	TRBV6-6	CASTRVVNTEAFF
TRBJ1-1	TRBV6-5	CALRRNTEAFF
TRBJ1-4	TRBV12-3/TRBV12-4	CASSDPGRNEKLFF
TRBJ2-2	TRBV5-4	CASSLLDRGDGELFF
TRBJ1-6	TRBV6-1	CASSPRPGSNSPLHF
TRBJ2-3	TRBV20-1	CSVPRTSGSTDTQYF
TRBJ2-1	TRBV29-1	CSVDGGGPEGQFF
TRBJ2-1	TRBV5-4	CASGKGGLEGGQGSSYNEQFF
TRBJ2-5	TRBV29-1	CSVEDRKGRETQYF
TRBJ1-1	TRBV12-3/TRBV12-4	CASSPTGIITEAFF
TRBJ1-2	TRBV3-1	CASSQDPGGYTF
TRBJ2-1	TRBV30	CAWSVRGRGRGNEQFF
TRBJ1-1	TRBV12-3/TRBV12-4	CASSLAGVRSGEAFF
TRBJ1-5	TRBV15	CATSRGGRVGNQPQHF
TRBJ1-5	TRBV6-1	CASRERVRTGYLSNQPQHF
TRBJ2-5	TRBV2	CASSGGLRSGFQETQYF
TRBJ2-1	TRBV27	CASSLSVWPSGTSKNEQFF
TRBJ2-2	TRBV2	CASRRITRTSGSTGELFF
TRBJ2-1	TRBV7-9	CASSLPGRIRDEQFF
TRBJ2-2	TRBV5-1	CASSRFAGHTGELFF
TRBJ1-6	TRBV10-3	CAISESTGTLDSPLHF
TRBJ2-3	TRBV2	CASTMTLSSTDTQYF